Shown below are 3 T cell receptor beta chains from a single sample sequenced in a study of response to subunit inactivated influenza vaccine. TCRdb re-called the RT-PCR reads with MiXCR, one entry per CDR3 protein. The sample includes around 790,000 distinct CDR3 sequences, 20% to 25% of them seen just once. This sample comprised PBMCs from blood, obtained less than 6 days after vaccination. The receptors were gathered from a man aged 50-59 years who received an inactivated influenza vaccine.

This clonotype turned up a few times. CDR3 bases: TGTGCCAGCAGTTACTCGACTGGACATTATAGCAATCAGCCCCAGCATTTT. Protein product: CASSYSTGHYSNQPQHF. The chain joins TRBV6-2 or TRBV6-3 to TRBJ1-5, with D possibly TRBD1 on 5 matching bases. Germline assignment: CDR1 MNHEY and CDR2 SVGEGT. V lost 0 bases, J lost 0 bases, and 12 bases lay in between. The CDR3 is made up of 17 amino acids.

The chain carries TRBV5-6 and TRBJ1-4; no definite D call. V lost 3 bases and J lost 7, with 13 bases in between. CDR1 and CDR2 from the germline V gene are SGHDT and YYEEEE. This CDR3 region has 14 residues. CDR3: CASSYWAEGEKLFF. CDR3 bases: TGTGCCAGCAGCTATTGGGCAGAGGGTGAAAAACTGTTTTTT.

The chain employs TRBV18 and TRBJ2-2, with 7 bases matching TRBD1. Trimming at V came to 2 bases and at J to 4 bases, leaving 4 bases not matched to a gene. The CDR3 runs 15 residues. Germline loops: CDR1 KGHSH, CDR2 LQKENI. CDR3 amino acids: CASSPRDSGTGELFF. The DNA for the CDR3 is TGTGCCAGCTCACCAAGGGACAGTGGCACCGGGGAGCTGTTTTTT. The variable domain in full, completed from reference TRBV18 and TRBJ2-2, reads NAGVMQNPRHLVRRRGQEARLRCSPMKGHSHVYWYRQLPEEGLKFMVYLQKENIIDESGMPKERFSAEFPKEGPSILRIQQVVRGDSAAYFCASSPRDSGTGELFFGEGSRLTVL.